What follows are 23 T cell receptor beta chains derived from one specimen sequenced in a study of blood T cell repertoires in COVID-19. Produced via immunoSEQ multiplex PCR; TCRdb's table is partial and in-frame only. The data show fewer than 400,000 clones, around 83% seen once. Material: peripheral blood. The receptors shown here come from a man aged 25 to 40 with active or convalescent COVID-19.

J is TRBJ2-2 and V is TRBV7-9; 8 nucleotides align to TRBD2. The V segment lost 4 bases and the J segment 5 bases; nucleotides outside the gene matches: 9. Germline V lookup: CDR1 SEHNR, CDR2 FQNEAQ (reference sequence). CDR3 size: 16 residues. In DNA, the CDR3 is TGTGCCAGCAGCTCCCCTCCGGGGGGGCGGACCGGGGAGCTGTTTTTT. Protein sequence: CASSSPPGGRTGELFF.

This rearrangement joins TRBV4-2 to TRBJ2-7, with D possibly matching TRBD2 (6 bases). Trimming pared 3 bases from V and 5 bases from J, leaving 17 bases between. The germline CDR1 and CDR2 sequences are LGHNA and YNFKEQ. This CDR3 region has 15 residues. CDR3 amino acids: CASSQGGYFPDEQYF. In DNA form, the CDR3 reads TGTGCCAGCAGCCAGGGGGGATATTTTCCGGACGAGCAGTACTTC.

This chain connects TRBV19 to TRBJ2-7; unclear D gene. There are 13 residues in the CDR3. Germline V gene data show CDR1 as LNHDA and CDR2 as SQIVND (reference sequence). V lost 3 bases to trimming and J lost 5 bases, with 11 bases between them. The CDR3 spells CASSIQVSDEQYF. For the CDR3, the DNA is TGTGCCAGTAGTATTCAAGTTTCGGACGAGCAGTACTTC.

CDR3 protein: CASQDRANTGELFF. The CDR3 DNA reads TGTGCCAGCCAAGACAGGGCGAACACCGGGGAGCTGTTTTTT. The rearrangement joins TRBV7-2 to TRBJ2-2; 7 bases fit TRBD1. The J segment lost 0 bases and the V segment lost 8 bases, leaving 3 bases of the junction unmatched. The germline V gene has CDR1 SGHTA and CDR2 FQGNSA. This CDR3 is built from 14 residues.

V usage is TRBV7-9 and J usage is TRBJ2-3, with D tentatively TRBD2 (6 bases). This CDR3 is 14 amino acids long. CDR1 and CDR2 (germline): SEHNR, FQNEAQ (reference sequence). V was pared by 4 bases and J by 5 bases, with 13 bases between. The CDR3 coding sequence is TGTGCCAGCAGCTGGGGACTCCTAGGAGATACGCAGTATTTT. Protein product: CASSWGLLGDTQYF.

The chain links TRBV7-3 to TRBJ1-5; 7 bases agree with TRBD1. The CDR3 runs 14 residues. V was clipped by 2 bases and J by 5 bases; unmatched bases: 3. CDR1 is SGHTA, CDR2 FQGTGA, per germline. As DNA, the CDR3 is TGTGCCAGCAGCTTAGCAGGGGGTCATCAGCCCCAGCATTTT. This encodes CASSLAGGHQPQHF. The full variable domain, rest sourced from reference TRBV7-3 and TRBJ1-5, is GAGVSQTPSNKVTEKGKYVELRCDPISGHTALYWYRQSLGQGPEFLIYFQGTGAADDSGLPNDRFFAVRPEGSVSTLKIQRTERGDSAVYLCASSLAGGHQPQHFGDGTRLSIL.

The chain recombines TRBV28 with TRBJ2-1, with D possibly TRBD2 on 6 matching bases. V was pared by 2 bases and J by 13 bases, with 36 bases between. There are 20 residues in the CDR3. Germline CDR1 and CDR2: MDHEN and SYDVKM. The DNA of the CDR3 is TGTGCCAGCAGTTTACCAGAAAACCCCTCCGTGCGGGAATCTTGTAATCCCCAGTTCTTC. Protein: CASSLPENPSVRESCNPQFF.

This clone is medium-sized in the sample. The same CDR3 arises from other DNA sequences in this sample as well. This chain links TRBV7-3 with TRBJ2-2; D perhaps matches TRBD2 (6 bases). The CDR3 is made up of 14 amino acids. The V end lost 5 bases, the J end lost 3 bases, and 10 bases lay between the germline ends. CDR1 is SGHTA, CDR2 FQGTGA, per germline. The CDR3 DNA is TGTGCCAGCAGCCGCGGCGGGGACACCGGGGAGCTGTTTTTT. This sequence encodes CASSRGGDTGELFF.

The chain recombines TRBV9 with TRBJ2-1; TRBD2 matches 13 bases. Trimming at V came to 3 bases and at J to 4 bases, leaving 4 bases not matched to a gene. This CDR3 contains 16 residues. In germline, CDR1 is SGDLS, CDR2 YYNGEE. The CDR3 is CASSELAGGMYNEQFF. In DNA form, the CDR3 reads TGTGCCAGCAGCGAACTAGCGGGGGGGATGTACAATGAGCAGTTCTTC.

The chain uses TRBV14 and TRBJ2-7; unclear D gene. Looked up from germline, CDR1 is SGHDN and CDR2 is FVKESK. The CDR3 covers 12 residues. Trimming stripped 1 base from V and 7 bases from J, with 8 bases between. The DNA for the CDR3 is TGTGCCAGCAGCCAAGTATTCGGGGAGCAGTACTTC. Encoded protein: CASSQVFGEQYF.

The J gene is TRBJ2-4, the V gene TRBV25-1, with D unresolved. The V gene's germline CDR1 is MGHDK and CDR2 SYGVNS. Trimming shortened V by 3 bases and J by 1 base, and 7 bases separated the two germline ends. This CDR3 spans 14 amino acids. CDR3 in amino acids: CASSDSKAKNIQYF. The CDR3 coding sequence is TGTGCCAGCAGTGATAGTAAGGCCAAAAACATTCAGTACTTC.

As regards this clone: Other nucleotide sequences in the sample specify the same CDR3. The genes are TRBV19 and TRBJ2-7; 9 bases align to TRBD1. Germline lookup yields CDR1 LNHDA and CDR2 SQIVND (reference sequence). The CDR3 is 13 amino acids. V lost 8 bases, J lost 2 bases, and 4 bases stayed unmatched. In DNA, the CDR3 is TGTGCCAGTTCCCGGGACAGGGCCTACGAGCAGTACTTC. This sequence encodes CASSRDRAYEQYF.

The V gene is TRBV7-3, the J gene TRBJ2-7; a weak D match, TRBD2 (6 bases). This CDR3 comprises 15 residues. Germline V gives CDR1 SGHTA, CDR2 FQGTGA. Trimming removed 6 bases from V and 4 bases from J, with 19 bases in between. The CDR3 nucleotides read TGTGCCAGCAGTCAGGCCGGGAGAACCCCTTACGAGCAGTACTTC. Amino acids: CASSQAGRTPYEQYF.

This clone occurred many times. J is TRBJ1-5 and V is TRBV7-9; D call uncertain. Germline V lookup: CDR1 SEHNR, CDR2 FQNEAQ (reference sequence). V lost 7 bases, J lost 0 bases, and 10 bases lay in between. This CDR3 has 14 amino acids. The CDR3 region has the DNA TGTGCCAGCACCACCGAGGGTAGCAATCAGCCCCAGCATTTT. It yields the protein CASTTEGSNQPQHF.

This clone was seen a handful of times. Other DNA variants within this sample encode the same CDR3. CDR3 bases: TGCGCCAGCAGCAAAGGACAGGGTAGGACCGGGGAGCTGTTTTTT. Amino acid sequence: CASSKGQGRTGELFF. This chain joins TRBV5-1 and TRBJ2-2; TRBD1 agrees at 8 bases. V shed 4 bases and J 5 bases; nucleotides not matched to a gene: 7. CDR1 is SGHRS, CDR2 YFSETQ, per germline. The CDR3 length is 15 residues. Together with reference TRBV5-1 and TRBJ2-2, the CDR3 gives the full variable domain: KAGVTQTPRYLIKTRGQQVTLSCSPISGHRSVSWYQQTPGQGLQFLFEYFSETQRNKGNFPGRFSGRQFSNSRSEMNVSTLELGDSALYLCASSKGQGRTGELFFGEGSRLTVL.

The chain couples TRBV19 to TRBJ1-5; D is possibly TRBD1 (5 bases). This CDR3 is 16 amino acids long. The V gene lost 1 base and the J gene lost 0 bases, with 10 bases spanning the gap. CDR1 LNHDA and CDR2 SQIVND come from the germline V gene (reference sequence). CDR3 bases: TGTGCCAGTAGTATAGGACAGATTTATAGCAATCAGCCCCAGCATTTT. It specifies CASSIGQIYSNQPQHF.

V gene TRBV4-1 combines with J gene TRBJ1-6; 8 positions match TRBD1. The length of the CDR3 is 15 residues. CDR1 MGHRA and CDR2 YSYEKL come from the germline V gene. V was clipped by 3 bases and J by 7 bases; unmatched bases: 5. Here the CDR3 DNA reads TGCGCCAGCAGCCACACGGACAGGGAGAATTCACCCCTCCACTTT. Its translation: CASSHTDRENSPLHF.

The rearrangement joins TRBV15 to TRBJ1-1; 8 bases fit TRBD1. V gave up 1 base and J gave up 7 bases; unmatched junction bases: 11. In germline, CDR1 is LNHNV, CDR2 YYDKDF (reference sequence). CDR3 length: 16 amino acids. CDR3 coding DNA: TGTGCCACCAGCAGAGGGGGGCACAGGGGGAACGGTGAAGCTTTCTTT. Protein: CATSRGGHRGNGEAFF.

This clone was found once. The chain has TRBV5-1 and TRBJ1-1; TRBD1 matches 10 bases. Germline lookup yields CDR1 SGHRS and CDR2 YFSETQ. Trimming removed 4 bases from V and 7 bases from J; junction bases left unmatched: 7. The CDR3 consists of 14 residues. As DNA, the CDR3 is TGCGCCAGCAGCCTCTTGACAGGGGGCCTTGAAGCTTTCTTT. Its protein is CASSLLTGGLEAFF.

V and J are TRBV7-7 and TRBJ1-3; the D gene is possibly TRBD1 (5 bases). The CDR3 runs to 16 residues. V lost 4 bases and J 1 base, leaving 14 bases between the germline ends. Germline V CDR1 and CDR2: SSHAT, FNYEAQ (reference sequence). CDR3 bases: TGTGCCAGCAGCTCTAGAGCCCAGGGTTCTGGAAACACCATATATTTT. This gives the protein CASSSRAQGSGNTIYF.

The rearrangement uses TRBV3-1 (or the pseudogene TRBV3-2) and TRBJ2-3, with D possibly TRBD2 on 6 matching bases. V was pared by 5 bases and J by 0 bases, with 15 bases between. The CDR3 is made up of 16 amino acids. Germline V gene lookup returns CDR1 LGHDT and CDR2 YNNKEL (reference sequence). Here the CDR3 DNA reads TGTGCCAGCAGCGGAACTAGCCCCGGGAGCACAGATACGCAGTATTTT. This translates into CASSGTSPGSTDTQYF.

The chain recombines TRBV6-2 or TRBV6-3 with TRBJ1-4; D uncertain. V lost 4 bases and J lost 13, with 13 bases in between. Germline CDR1 is MNHEY and CDR2 is SVGEGT. The CDR3 has 12 residues. CDR3 DNA: TGTGCCAGCAGTTTGACACGCGCCGGACTGTTTTTT. Amino acid sequence: CASSLTRAGLFF.

As DNA, the CDR3 is TGTGCCAGCGGACAGGATACAAACACCATATATTTT. Translating it yields CASGQDTNTIYF. The chain joins TRBV6-5 to TRBJ1-3; the match to TRBD1 covers 7 bases. The CDR3 consists of 12 residues. Unmatched junction bases numbered 4, after V lost 8 bases and J lost 6 bases. Germline loops: CDR1 MNHEY, CDR2 SVGAGI.